The following is a T cell receptor (beta chain) sequence with its context. Its cognate antigen has yet to be identified. One base away there is no much larger clone; base qualities are not given. Ficoll-Paque density gradient centrifugation was the method used to isolate PBMCs. This sample was taken from a study of T-cell memory formation after mild COVID-19 (dated by TCRdb to about 2021). Regarding the complete study: TCR sequence clusters from the two donors were largely donor specific. Longitudinal TCRalpha and TCRbeta repertoire sequencing tracked T-cell clones expanding and contracting after mild COVID-19 in a couple of donors. Two young, previously healthy adult volunteers made up the cohort, one male and one female.

What the study reported, not specific to this receptor: Clones contracting from day 15 to 85 had balanced CD4/CD8 phenotypes, while a second wave expanding from day 15 to 37 was biased towards CD4+. The detection of some responding clones in pre-infection memory suggests that pre-existing cross-reactive memory T cells joined the SARS-CoV-2 response. Only a couple of mild cases were covered by the study, and larger cohorts that include severe cases with pre-infection samples were considered necessary. The second-wave clones that peaked on day 37 were not confirmed to be SARS-CoV-2 specific. Contracting CD4+ clones were located mainly in the CM and EM memory subsets, whereas CD8+ clones were found to be enriched in EMRA.

The CDR3, from cysteine to phenylalanine, totals 14 residues. The DNA shown is the 42-base CDR3, in frame from base 1. Cut back by 4 bases and 6 bases, the V and J ends lie 15 bases apart. The germline V gene provides CDR1 SQVTM and CDR2 ANQGSEA. The sequencer listed for this sample is Illumina NovaSeq 6000. Using 5'RACE with constant-segment primers, TCRalpha and TCRbeta cDNA libraries were constructed, with sample barcodes and unique molecular identifiers added in the process. RNA was extracted from every sample with Trizol reagent. Libraries were amplified in two PCR steps, with a second sample barcode and Illumina TruSeq adapters added in the second step. Sequencing of libraries was performed on an Illumina NovaSeq with 2 x 150 bp paired-end reads. From the authors' description of their analysis: Demultiplexing of reads and collapsing into UMI-guided consensus sequences were performed with migec v1.2.7. Using mixcr v2.1.11, UMI consensuses were aligned to TRA and TRB V and J templates and then assembled into clonotypes. Expanded or contracted clonotypes were those called significant by both edgeR and NoisET, with noise models trained on biological replicates. For edgeR calls, a false discovery rate-adjusted p below 0.01 and a log2 fold-change threshold of 1 were applied. As an exploratory analysis of dynamics, max-normalized trajectories of the 1000 most abundant clonotypes were examined with PCA combined with hierarchical clustering. The CD4 or CD8 phenotype of responding clones was assigned using the separately sequenced CD4+ and CD8+ repertoires. TCRdb reprocessing: public reads trimmed at Q25 with fastp, clones called with MiXCR, in-frame beta chains kept. Each entry is one CDR3 protein sequence, shown with its most common DNA and genes. None of the V and J calls come from the authors' own analysis; TCRdb made them. This sample lists 270,000 or so distinct CDR3 sequences; about a sixth were detected once. The ten largest account for around 23% of the sample.

The receptor's source is a man aged 18 to 30 who had mild COVID-19 (a few samples of this study predate the infection). The sample titles of this study are shuffled in the database, so cell type and time point are left out; the donor was told from shared clones. The sequenced sample consisted of PBMCs or a T cell subset sorted from them (not recorded which). The rearranged segments are TRBV29-1 and TRBJ2-2; the D segment could be TRBD2, given 6 matching bases. CDR3 sequence: CSVGRGGSAGELFF. The nucleotide sequence is TGCAGCGTTGGGCGGGGAGGATCGGCCGGGGAGCTGTTTTTT.